One T cell receptor (beta chain) is described in this entry. The data originate from a study of T cell changes during pregnancy in multiple sclerosis. Measured with immunoSEQ multiplex PCR; TCRdb has only the in-frame clones, and not every one. The sample has just under 95,000 clones, around 92% seen once. V was pared by 4 bases and J by 5 bases, with 3 bases of the junction left unmatched. This CDR3 contains 14 residues. Germline assignment: CDR1 SGDLS and CDR2 YYNGEE. This clonotype was sampled from a female donor with multiple sclerosis, enrolled in a pregnancy study. The gene calls are TRBV9 and TRBJ2-2; 9 positions match TRBD1. The sample was peripheral blood, taken in the first trimester of pregnancy. The CDR3 nucleotides are TGTGCCAGCAGCCACGACAGGGGGACCGGGGAGCTGTTTTTT. Translation: CASSHDRGTGELFF.